Listed below are T cell receptor beta chains from one sample, sequenced in a study of control samples from healthy donors and cancer patients. Measured with immunoSEQ multiplex PCR; TCRdb has only the in-frame clones, and not every one. The data hold about 86,000 clones, with 85% to 95% observed a single time. The specimen sequenced was blood. These receptors came from a woman aged 18-29 years in good health. Each CDR3 is given with its conserved first and last residue. The D gene is left open where the match is weak.

D gene	V gene	J gene	CDR3 protein
.	TRBV11-2	TRBJ2-5	CASIFGTPGAGTQYF
.	TRBV4-3	TRBJ2-3	CASSPGMADTQYF
.	TRBV7-8	TRBJ1-5	CASSLTALPREPQHF
.	TRBV20-1	TRBJ1-1	CSASKPRQTNTEAFF
TRBD2	TRBV11-2	TRBJ2-7	CASSLRLADRTNTYEQYF
TRBD1	TRBV20-1	TRBJ1-2	CSARDRDGYTF
TRBD2	TRBV11-3	TRBJ2-1	CASSDSGVLYNEQFF
.	TRBV6-6	TRBJ2-1	CASSYLNGIGDEQFF
.	TRBV15	TRBJ1-2	CATSRGGLGGLNYGYTF
.	TRBV11-1	TRBJ2-7	CASSATTTREQYF
.	TRBV3-1/TRBV3-2	TRBJ2-2	CASRTKTSTGELFF
TRBD1	TRBV19	TRBJ1-2	CASSIGGTEANYGYTF
TRBD2	TRBV5-1	TRBJ2-1	CASSLAERGTDNEQFF
.	TRBV20-1	TRBJ2-7	CSAGGRYEQYF
.	TRBV2	TRBJ2-7	CASSSPGDEQYF
TRBD1	TRBV5-1	TRBJ1-2	CASNGQGREWWGYTF
.	TRBV5-1	TRBJ2-1	CASSSGFSEQFF